The rows below give T cell receptor beta chains drawn from one sample of a study of blood T cell repertoires in COVID-19. Here immunoSEQ multiplex PCR was the method, and the copy in TCRdb shows in-frame clones only, minus some. The sample contains some 110,000 clones, 86% of which appear only once. The sample comprised peripheral blood. The receptors were gathered from a human donor in a cohort sampled during active COVID-19. CDR3s include the opening cysteine and the closing phenylalanine or tryptophan. Each record gives: V gene, D gene, J gene, clone size, CDR3 protein, CDR3 DNA. The D gene is left open where the match is weak. Clone size is stated in some rows and not others, as once, few, many or a class when expanded.

>TRBV29-1|TRBD2|TRBJ2-7|-
CSVGLGGRVFEQYF
TGCAGCGTAGGTTTAGGCGGGAGAGTGTTCGAGCAGTACTTC
>TRBV7-9|-|TRBJ2-1|-
CASSHTSPPLGEQFF
TGTGCCAGCAGCCACACTAGCCCACCCCTCGGTGAGCAGTTCTTC
>TRBV10-2|TRBD2|TRBJ2-7|-
CASRQAPGLAGGYEQYF
TGCGCCAGCCGACAGGCCCCCGGACTAGCGGGAGGTTACGAGCAGTACTTC
>TRBV5-1|-|TRBJ2-7|few
CASSFTGNAQYF
TGCGCCAGCAGCTTTACAGGGAACGCGCAGTACTTC
>TRBV7-2|TRBD2|TRBJ2-1|-
CASSSGRGNLEQFF
TGTGCCAGCAGCTCGGGGCGGGGGAACCTTGAGCAGTTCTTC
>TRBV28|-|TRBJ2-1|-
CAHRSGSSYNEQFF
TGTGCTCACCGCTCGGGAAGCTCCTACAATGAGCAGTTCTTC
>TRBV27|-|TRBJ2-3|-
CASSFTGGLGTDTQYF
TGTGCCAGCAGTTTTACCGGGGGTTTAGGTACAGATACGCAGTATTTT
>TRBV5-1|-|TRBJ1-2|once
CASSPGGTEYGYTF
TGCGCCAGCAGCCCGGGAGGGACGGAGTATGGCTACACCTTC
>TRBV5-4|TRBD1|TRBJ2-2|-
CASSWTGAGELFF
TGTGCCAGCAGCTGGACAGGGGCCGGGGAGCTGTTTTTT
>TRBV9|-|TRBJ1-5|-
CASSAGNSNQPQHF
TGTGCCAGCAGCGCAGGGAATAGCAATCAGCCCCAGCATTTT
>TRBV6-6|-|TRBJ2-5|-
CAGGAGLETQYF
TGTGCCGGGGGGGCAGGCCTGGAGACCCAGTACTTC
>TRBV11-2|TRBD1|TRBJ1-2|-
CASSSSTGGGGYTF
TGTGCCAGCAGCTCCTCGACAGGGGGCGGTGGCTACACCTTC
>TRBV3-1/TRBV3-2|TRBD1|TRBJ2-1|-
CASSQDFGTGLNEQFF
TGTGCCAGCAGCCAAGATTTCGGGACAGGGCTTAATGAGCAGTTCTTC
>TRBV3-1/TRBV3-2|-|TRBJ1-3|-
CASSQDRVSGNTIYF
TGTGCCAGCAGCCAAGATCGGGTTTCTGGAAACACCATATATTTT
>TRBV4-2|TRBD2|TRBJ2-2|-
CASSQEFGSGSIGELFF
TGTGCCAGCAGCCAAGAATTTGGTAGCGGGAGCATCGGGGAGCTGTTTTTT
>TRBV4-1|TRBD2|TRBJ2-7|-
CASSQASRGGRQYF
TGCGCCAGCAGCCAAGCGTCCCGGGGGGGAAGGCAGTACTTC
>TRBV15|TRBD1|TRBJ2-7|-
CAISQGPSYEQYF
TGTGCCATCTCACAGGGGCCCTCCTACGAGCAGTACTTC
>TRBV18|TRBD1|TRBJ2-3|-
CASSTTGDSVSNTQYF
TGTGCCAGCTCAACGACAGGGGATAGTGTATCGAATACGCAGTATTTT
>TRBV11-3|TRBD2|TRBJ2-1|once
CASSKTSGRGANEQFF
TGTGCCAGCAGCAAAACATCAGGGCGGGGGGCCAATGAGCAGTTCTTC
>TRBV2|TRBD2|TRBJ2-5|-
CASSGPAGVETQYF
TGTGCCAGCAGTGGTCCGGCGGGAGTAGAGACCCAGTACTTC